This T cell receptor (beta chain) originates from a study of identical twins. Findings and limits, study-wide: Modelling approaches yielded underestimates of out-of-frame TCR alpha sharing between monozygotic twins. Zero-insertion results could be subject to partial confounding by invariant MAIT and iNKT cells.

Regarding this clonotype: No antigen is known for it.

One entry per CDR3 protein, called by TCRdb with MiXCR from the 5' RACE reads. The sample includes roughly 770,000 distinct CDR3 sequences, 15% to 20% of them seen just once. Germline lookup yields CDR1 SGHRS and CDR2 YFSETQ. Deletions cut 2 bases from V and 9 bases from J, with 18 bases between. The CDR3 contains 15 residues. Another study also made use of these data, one on T cells expressing NK-cell markers. As reported in that work: Seven HCMV-seropositive donors and one seronegative donor made up the eight sequenced donors. The study left the HCMV specificity of expanded NKG2C+ T cell clones unresolved.

V and J are TRBV5-1 and TRBJ2-1; D is possibly TRBD2 (5 bases). Sequencing used PBMCs. This sequence was found in a woman aged 18-29 years in good health. The CDR3 DNA is TGCGCCAGCAGCTTACCGGGCTCCGGGGTAGGTGAGCAGTTCTTC. Translation: CASSLPGSGVGEQFF.